This T cell receptor beta chain was recovered during a study of blood T cell repertoires in COVID-19. About the study: The United States, Italy and Spain were the sources of the acute and convalescent COVID-19 samples.

This CDR3 is built from 14 residues. Trimming shortened V by 3 bases and J by 4 bases, and 14 bases separated the two germline ends. The germline V gene has CDR1 SGHRS and CDR2 YFSETQ. Study processing details: Reference gene primer amplification gave nucleated cell count estimates. Repertoires were generated with immunoSEQ multiplex PCR, while TCRdb's copy carries only in-frame clones and drops some. Clonal size and the V and J genes are those of that table, whereas D and trimming came from the DNA. In the table there are roughly 120,000 clones, more than 75% of which are singletons. The material sequenced was peripheral blood. The chain joins TRBV5-1 to TRBJ2-7; a weak D match, TRBD1 (6 bases). The sequence derives from an older man with acute or convalescent COVID-19. The CDR3 is CASSSYDRSYEQYF. CDR3 DNA: TGCGCCAGCAGCTCGTACGACAGGTCTTACGAGCAGTACTTC.